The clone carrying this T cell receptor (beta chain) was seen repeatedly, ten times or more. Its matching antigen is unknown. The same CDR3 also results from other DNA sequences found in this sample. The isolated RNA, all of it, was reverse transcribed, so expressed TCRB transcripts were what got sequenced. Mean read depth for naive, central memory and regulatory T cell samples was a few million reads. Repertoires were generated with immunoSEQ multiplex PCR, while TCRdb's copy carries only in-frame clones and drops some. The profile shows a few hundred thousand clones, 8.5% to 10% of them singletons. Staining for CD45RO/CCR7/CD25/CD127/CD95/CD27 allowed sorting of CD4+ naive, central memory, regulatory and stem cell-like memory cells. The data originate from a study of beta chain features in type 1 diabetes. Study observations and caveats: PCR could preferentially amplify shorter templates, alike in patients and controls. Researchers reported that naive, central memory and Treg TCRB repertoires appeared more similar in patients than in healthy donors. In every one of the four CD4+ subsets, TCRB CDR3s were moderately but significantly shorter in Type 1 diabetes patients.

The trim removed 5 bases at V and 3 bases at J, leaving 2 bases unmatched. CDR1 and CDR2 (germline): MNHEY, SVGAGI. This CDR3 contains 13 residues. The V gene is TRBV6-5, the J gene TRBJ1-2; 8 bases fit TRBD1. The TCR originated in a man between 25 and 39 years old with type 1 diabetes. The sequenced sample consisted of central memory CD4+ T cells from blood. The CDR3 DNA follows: TGTGCCAGCAGTCAGGGGGCCGACTATGGCTACACCTTC. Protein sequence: CASSQGADYGYTF.